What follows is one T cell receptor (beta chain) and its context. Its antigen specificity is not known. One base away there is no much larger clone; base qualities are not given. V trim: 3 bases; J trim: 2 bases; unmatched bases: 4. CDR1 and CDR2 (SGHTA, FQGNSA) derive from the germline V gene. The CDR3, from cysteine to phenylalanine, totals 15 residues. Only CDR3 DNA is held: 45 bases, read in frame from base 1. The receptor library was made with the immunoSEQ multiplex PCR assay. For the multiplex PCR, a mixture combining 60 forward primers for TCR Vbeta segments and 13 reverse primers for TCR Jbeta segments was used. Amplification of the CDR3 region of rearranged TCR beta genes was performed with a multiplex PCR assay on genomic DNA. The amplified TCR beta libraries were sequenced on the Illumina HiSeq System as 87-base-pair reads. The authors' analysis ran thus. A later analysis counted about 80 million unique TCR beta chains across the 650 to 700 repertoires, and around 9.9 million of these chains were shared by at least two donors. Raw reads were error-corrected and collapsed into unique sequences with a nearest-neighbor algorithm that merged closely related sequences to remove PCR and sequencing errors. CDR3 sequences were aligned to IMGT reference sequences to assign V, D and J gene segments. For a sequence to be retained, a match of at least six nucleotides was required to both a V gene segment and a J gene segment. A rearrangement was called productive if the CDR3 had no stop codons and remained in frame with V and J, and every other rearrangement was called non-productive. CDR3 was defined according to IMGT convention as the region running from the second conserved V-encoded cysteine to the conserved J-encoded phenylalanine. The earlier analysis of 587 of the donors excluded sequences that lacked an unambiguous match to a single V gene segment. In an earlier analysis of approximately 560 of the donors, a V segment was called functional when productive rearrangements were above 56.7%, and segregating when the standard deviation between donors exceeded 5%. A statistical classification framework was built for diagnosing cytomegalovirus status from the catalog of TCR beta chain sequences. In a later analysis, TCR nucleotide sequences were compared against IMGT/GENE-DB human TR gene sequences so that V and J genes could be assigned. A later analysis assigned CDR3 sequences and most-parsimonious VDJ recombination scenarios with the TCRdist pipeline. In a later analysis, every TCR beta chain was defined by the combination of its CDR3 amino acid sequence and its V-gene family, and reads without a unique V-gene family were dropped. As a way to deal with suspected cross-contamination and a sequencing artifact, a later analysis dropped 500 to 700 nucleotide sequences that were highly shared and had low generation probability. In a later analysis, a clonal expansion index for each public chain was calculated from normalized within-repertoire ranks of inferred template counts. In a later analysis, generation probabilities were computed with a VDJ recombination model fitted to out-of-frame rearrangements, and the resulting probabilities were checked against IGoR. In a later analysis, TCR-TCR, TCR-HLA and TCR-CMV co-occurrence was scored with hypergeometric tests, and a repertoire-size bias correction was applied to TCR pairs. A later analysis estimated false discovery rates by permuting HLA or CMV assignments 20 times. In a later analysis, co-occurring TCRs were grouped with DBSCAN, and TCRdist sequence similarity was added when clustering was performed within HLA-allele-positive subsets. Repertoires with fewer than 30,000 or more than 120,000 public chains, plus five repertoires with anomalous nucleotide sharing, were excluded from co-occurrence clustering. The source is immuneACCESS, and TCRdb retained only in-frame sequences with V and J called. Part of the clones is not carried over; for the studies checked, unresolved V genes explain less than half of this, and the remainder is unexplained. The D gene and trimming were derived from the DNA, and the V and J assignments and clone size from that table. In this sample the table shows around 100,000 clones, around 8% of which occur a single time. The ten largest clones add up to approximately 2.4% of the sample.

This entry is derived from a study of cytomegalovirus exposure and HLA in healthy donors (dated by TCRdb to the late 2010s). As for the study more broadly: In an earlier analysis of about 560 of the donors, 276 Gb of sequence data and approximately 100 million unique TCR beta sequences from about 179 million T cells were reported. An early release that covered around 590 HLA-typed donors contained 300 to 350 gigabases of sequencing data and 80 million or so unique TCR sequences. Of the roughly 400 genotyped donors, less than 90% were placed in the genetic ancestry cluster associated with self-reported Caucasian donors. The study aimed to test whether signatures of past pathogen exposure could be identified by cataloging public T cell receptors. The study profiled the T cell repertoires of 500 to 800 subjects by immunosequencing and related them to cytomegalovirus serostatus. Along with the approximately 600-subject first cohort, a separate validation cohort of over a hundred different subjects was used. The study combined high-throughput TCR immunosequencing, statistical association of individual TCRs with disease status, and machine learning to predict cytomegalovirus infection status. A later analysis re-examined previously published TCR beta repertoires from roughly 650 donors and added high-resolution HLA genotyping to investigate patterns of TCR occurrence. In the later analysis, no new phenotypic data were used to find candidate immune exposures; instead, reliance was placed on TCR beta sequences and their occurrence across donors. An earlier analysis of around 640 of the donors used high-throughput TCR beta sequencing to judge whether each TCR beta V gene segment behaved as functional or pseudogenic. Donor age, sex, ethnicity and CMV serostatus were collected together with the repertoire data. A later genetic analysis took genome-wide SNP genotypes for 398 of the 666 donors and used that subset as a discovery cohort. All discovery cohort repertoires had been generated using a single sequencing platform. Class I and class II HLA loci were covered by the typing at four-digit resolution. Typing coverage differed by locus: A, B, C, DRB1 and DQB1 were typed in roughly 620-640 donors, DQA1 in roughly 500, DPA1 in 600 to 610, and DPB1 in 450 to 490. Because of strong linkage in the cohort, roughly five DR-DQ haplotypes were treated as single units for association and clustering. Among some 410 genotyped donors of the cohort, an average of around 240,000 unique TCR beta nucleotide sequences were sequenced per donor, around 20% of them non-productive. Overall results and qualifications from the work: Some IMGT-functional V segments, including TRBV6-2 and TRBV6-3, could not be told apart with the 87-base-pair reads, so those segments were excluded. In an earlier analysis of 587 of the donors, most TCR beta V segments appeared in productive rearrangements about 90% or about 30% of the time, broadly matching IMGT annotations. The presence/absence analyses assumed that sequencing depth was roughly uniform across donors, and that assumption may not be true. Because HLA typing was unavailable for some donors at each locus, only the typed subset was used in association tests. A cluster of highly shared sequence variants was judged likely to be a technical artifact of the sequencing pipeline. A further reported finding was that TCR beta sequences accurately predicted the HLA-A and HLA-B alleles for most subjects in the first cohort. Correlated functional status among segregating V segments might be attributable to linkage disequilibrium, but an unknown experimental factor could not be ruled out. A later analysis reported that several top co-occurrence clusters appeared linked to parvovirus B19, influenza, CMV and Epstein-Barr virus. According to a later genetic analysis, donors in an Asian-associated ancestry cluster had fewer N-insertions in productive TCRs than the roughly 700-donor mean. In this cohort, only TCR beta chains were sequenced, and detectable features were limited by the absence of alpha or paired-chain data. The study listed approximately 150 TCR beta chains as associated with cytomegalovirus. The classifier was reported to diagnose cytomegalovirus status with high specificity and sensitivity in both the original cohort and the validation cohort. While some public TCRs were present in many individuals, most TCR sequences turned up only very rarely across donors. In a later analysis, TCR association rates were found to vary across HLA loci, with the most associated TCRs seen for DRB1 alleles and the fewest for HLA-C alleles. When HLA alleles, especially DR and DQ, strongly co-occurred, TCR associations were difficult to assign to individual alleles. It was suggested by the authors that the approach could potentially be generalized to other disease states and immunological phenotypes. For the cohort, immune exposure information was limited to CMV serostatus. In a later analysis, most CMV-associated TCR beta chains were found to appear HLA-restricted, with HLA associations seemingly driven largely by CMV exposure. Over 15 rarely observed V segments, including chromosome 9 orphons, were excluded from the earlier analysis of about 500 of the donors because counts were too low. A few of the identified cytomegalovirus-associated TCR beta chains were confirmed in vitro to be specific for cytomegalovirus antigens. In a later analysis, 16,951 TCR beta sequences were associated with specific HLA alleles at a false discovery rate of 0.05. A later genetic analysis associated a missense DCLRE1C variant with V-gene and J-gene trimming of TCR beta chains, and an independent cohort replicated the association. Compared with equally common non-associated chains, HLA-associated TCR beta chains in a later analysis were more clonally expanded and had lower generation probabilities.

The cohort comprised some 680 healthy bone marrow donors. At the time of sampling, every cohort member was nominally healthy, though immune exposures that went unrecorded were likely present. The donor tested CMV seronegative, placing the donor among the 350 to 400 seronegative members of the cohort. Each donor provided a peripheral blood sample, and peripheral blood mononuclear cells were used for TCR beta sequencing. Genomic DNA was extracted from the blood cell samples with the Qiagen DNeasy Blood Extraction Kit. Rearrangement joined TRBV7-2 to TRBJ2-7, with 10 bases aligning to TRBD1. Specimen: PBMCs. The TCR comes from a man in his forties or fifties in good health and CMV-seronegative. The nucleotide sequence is TGTGCCAGCAGCTTTCCCGGGACAGGGGCCTACGAGCAGTACTTC. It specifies CASSFPGTGAYEQYF.